This T cell receptor (beta chain) was sequenced during a study of regulatory T cells in long-lasting Graves disease (dated by TCRdb to the early 2020s). The study in broad terms: To count as having persistent Graves' disease, a patient had to have received antithyroid drug treatment for over 5 years with TSH receptor autoantibodies remaining persistently positive. Peripheral blood TCR sequencing and RNA sequencing compared persistent Graves' disease patients with newly diagnosed Graves' disease patients. The study was registered as a clinical trial and conducted in China. A total of approximately 35 samples underwent TCR sequencing: 13 from persistent and around 20 from newly diagnosed Graves' disease patients. Antithyroid drugs had been taken for roughly 10 years on average by persistent Graves' disease patients in the clinical cohort.

The table lists this clonotype with many counts. The antigen it binds to is not known. Base qualities were left out, and no much larger clone turns up one base away. The paper as a whole reports these results and caveats: Only peripheral blood was studied, because thyroid tissue, the primary lesion, was inaccessible. Sequencing and analysis were restricted to the TCR beta chain. Persistent disease showed preferential use of TRBV28, TRBJ1-2 and TRBJ2-5, whereas newly diagnosed disease favored TRBV20-1 and TRBJ2-1. Persistent patients shared more public clonotypes among themselves (around 2,700) than newly diagnosed patients did (nearly 1,000). The authors noted that the small sample size was a limitation that may lower accuracy. Compared with newly diagnosed patients, persistent Graves' disease patients had lower TCR Shannon entropy and fewer highly expanded clones, which suggests clonal expansion.

Per the publication, the time point label means: persistent/refractory GD, antithyroid drugs over 5 years with positive TRAb. RNA was extracted from PBMCs in TRIzol for both TCR sequencing and RNA sequencing. Graves' disease was diagnosed according to American Thyroid Association guidelines. The patients came from an endocrinology department in Xi'an, China. From each patient, about 9 milliliters of peripheral blood was collected into an EDTA anticoagulant tube. Ficoll Paque Plus density gradient separation was used to isolate PBMCs, and no further T cell sorting was performed. An Agilent 2100 Bioanalyzer and agarose gel were used to check RNA quality, and a NanoDrop 2000 was used to measure RNA concentration. Library generation was performed with multiplex PCR. Sequencer: Illumina HiSeq 4000. TCR beta libraries were built with iRepertoire HTBI primers and Arm-PCR amplification of CDR3 regions. Gel purification was performed on PCR products prior to sequencing. As for the authors' bioinformatics: Gene usage analysis of CDR3 amino acid clonotypes used the approximately 62 TRBV and approximately 13 TRBJ segments found across samples. Filtered high-quality paired reads were merged into contigs using COPE and FqMerger. BLAST was used to align contigs to the IMGT TRBV, TRBD and TRBJ reference genes, and CDR3 was defined following IMGT. Any clonotype with a frequency above 0.1% was counted as a highly expanded clone. Shannon entropy served as the measure of repertoire diversity, while the Gini coefficient captured V-J evenness. Clonotypes shared by more than one individual were considered public. TCRdb handled the public reads itself, with Q25 trimming in fastp and clone calling in MiXCR, and kept productive beta chains. Each entry merges the rows of one CDR3 protein and shows their most common DNA and genes. For this entry, the V and J calls and clone size follow TCRdb and not the study's own pipeline. The sample table contains some 440,000 distinct CDR3 sequences; only one count was recorded for less than 25% of them. The top ten clonotypes cover under 9% of the sample.

CDR1 MDHEN and CDR2 SYDVKM were looked up in the germline V gene. From its cysteine to its phenylalanine, the CDR3 spans 14 amino acids. Only the CDR3 portion is preserved as DNA: 42 bases, with reading frame beginning at the first base. V drops 6 bases and J drops 1 base, leaving 12 bases in between. The rearrangement joined TRBV28 to TRBJ1-1; tentative D gene TRBD1, with 5 bases matching. Specimen: peripheral blood mononuclear cells (PBMCs), collected when the disease was refractory, from a patient treated with antithyroid drugs. The clonotype originates from a female donor with Graves disease. The CDR3 here reads CASSWGGGNTEAFF. The sequenced DNA: TGTGCCAGCAGCTGGGGGGGGGGGAACACTGAAGCTTTCTTT.